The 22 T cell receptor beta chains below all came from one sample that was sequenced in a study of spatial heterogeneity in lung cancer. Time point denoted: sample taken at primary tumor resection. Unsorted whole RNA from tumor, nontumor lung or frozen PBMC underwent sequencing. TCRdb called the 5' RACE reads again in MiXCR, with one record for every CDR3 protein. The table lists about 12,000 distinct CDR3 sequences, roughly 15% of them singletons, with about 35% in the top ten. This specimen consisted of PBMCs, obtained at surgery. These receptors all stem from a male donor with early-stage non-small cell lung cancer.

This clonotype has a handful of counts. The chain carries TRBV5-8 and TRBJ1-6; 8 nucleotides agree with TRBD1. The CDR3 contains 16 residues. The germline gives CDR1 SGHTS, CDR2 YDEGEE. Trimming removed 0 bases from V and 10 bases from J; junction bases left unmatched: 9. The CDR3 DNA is TGTGCCAGCAGCTTGGCTGAACAGGGGGAAAAATCACCCCTCCACTTT. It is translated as CASSLAEQGEKSPLHF.

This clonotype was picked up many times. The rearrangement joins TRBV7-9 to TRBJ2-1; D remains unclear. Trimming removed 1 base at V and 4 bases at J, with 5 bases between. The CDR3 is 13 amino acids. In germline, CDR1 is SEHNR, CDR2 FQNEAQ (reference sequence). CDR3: CASSLGLYNEQFF. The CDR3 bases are TGTGCCAGCAGCTTAGGGTTATACAATGAGCAGTTCTTC.

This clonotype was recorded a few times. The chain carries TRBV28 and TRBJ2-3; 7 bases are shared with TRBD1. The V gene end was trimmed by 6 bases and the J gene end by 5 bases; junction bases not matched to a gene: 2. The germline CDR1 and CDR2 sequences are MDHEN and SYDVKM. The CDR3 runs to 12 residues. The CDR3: CASRTGVDTQYF. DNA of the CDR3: TGTGCCAGCAGAACAGGGGTAGATACGCAGTATTTT.

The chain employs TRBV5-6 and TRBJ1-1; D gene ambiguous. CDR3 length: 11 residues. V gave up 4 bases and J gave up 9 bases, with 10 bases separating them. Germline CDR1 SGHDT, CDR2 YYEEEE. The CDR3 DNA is TGTGCCAGCAGCCTGCGGGCGCAAGCTTTCTTT. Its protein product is CASSLRAQAFF.

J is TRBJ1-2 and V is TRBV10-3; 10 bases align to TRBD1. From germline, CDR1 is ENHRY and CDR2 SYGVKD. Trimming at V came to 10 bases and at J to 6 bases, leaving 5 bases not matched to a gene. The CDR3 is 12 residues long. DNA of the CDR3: TGTGCCAGCGGGACAGGGGATAATGGCTACACCTTC. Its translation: CASGTGDNGYTF.

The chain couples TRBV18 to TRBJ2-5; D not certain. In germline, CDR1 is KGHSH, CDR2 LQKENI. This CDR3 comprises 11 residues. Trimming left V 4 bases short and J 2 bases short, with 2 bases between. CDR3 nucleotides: TGTGCCAGCTCACAACAAGAGACCCAGTACTTC. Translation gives CASSQQETQYF.

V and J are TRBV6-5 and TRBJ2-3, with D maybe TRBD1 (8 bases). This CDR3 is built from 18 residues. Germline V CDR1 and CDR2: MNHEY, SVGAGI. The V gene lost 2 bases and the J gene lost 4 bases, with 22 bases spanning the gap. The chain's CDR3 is CASSYGRGQAGAADTQYF. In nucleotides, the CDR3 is TGTGCCAGCAGTTACGGTCGGGGACAGGCGGGGGCCGCAGATACGCAGTATTTT.

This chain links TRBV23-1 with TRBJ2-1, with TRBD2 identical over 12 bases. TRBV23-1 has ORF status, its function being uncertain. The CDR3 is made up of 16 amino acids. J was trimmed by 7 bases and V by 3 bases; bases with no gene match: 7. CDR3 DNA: TGCGCCAGCAGTCACCGCCGGACTAGCGGGGAGAATGAGCAGTTCTTC. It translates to CASSHRRTSGENEQFF.

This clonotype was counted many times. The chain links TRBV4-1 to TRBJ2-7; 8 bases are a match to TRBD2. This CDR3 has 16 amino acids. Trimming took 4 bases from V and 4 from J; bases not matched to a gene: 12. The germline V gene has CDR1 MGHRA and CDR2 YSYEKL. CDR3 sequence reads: CASSLYRGGRLYEQYF. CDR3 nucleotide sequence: TGCGCCAGCAGCCTCTACCGGGGGGGGAGGTTGTACGAGCAGTACTTC.

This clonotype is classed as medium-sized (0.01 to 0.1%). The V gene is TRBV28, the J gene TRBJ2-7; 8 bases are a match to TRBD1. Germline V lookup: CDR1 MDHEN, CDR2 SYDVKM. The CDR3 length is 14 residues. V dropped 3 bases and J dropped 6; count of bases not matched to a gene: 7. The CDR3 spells CASSFRGRGSEQYF. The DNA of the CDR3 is TGTGCCAGCAGTTTCAGGGGGCGAGGATCCGAGCAGTACTTC.

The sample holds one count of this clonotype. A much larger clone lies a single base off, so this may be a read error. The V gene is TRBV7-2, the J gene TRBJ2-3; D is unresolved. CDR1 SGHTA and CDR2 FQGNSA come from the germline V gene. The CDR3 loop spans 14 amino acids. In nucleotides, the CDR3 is TGTGTCAGCAGCTTAGGCGCCTTCACAGATACGCAGTATTTT. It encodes CVSSLGAFTDTQYF. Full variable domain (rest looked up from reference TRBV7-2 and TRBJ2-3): GAGVSQSPSNKVTEKGKDVELRCDPISGHTALYWYRQSLGQGLEFLIYFQGNSAPDKSGLPSDRFSAERTGGSVSTLTIQRTQQEDSAVYLCVSSLGAFTDTQYFGPGTRLTVL.

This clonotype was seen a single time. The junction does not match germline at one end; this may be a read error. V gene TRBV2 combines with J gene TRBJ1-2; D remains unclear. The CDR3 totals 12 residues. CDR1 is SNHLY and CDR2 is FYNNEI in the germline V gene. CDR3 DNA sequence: TGTGCCATCAGTGAGATAGACTATGGCTACACCTTC. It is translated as CAISEIDYGYTF.

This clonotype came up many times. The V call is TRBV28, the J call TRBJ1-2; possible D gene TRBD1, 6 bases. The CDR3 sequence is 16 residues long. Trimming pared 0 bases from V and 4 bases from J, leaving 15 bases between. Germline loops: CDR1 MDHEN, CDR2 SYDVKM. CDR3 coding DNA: TGTGCCAGCAGTTTATGGGACAGCTTATATTCCTATGGCTACACCTTC. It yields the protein CASSLWDSLYSYGYTF.

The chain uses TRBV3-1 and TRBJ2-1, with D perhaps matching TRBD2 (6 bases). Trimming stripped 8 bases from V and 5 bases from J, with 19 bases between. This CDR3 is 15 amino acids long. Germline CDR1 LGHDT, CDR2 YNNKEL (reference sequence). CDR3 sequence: CASGPGVSPDNEQFF. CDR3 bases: TGTGCCAGCGGCCCGGGGGTGAGTCCGGACAATGAGCAGTTCTTC.

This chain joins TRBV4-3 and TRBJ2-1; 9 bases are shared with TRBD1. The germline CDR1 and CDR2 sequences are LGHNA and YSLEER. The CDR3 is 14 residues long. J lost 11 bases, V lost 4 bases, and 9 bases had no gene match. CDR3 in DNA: TGCGCCAGCAGCCTATTCCGGGACAGGGTCCAGCAGTTCTTC. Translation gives CASSLFRDRVQQFF.

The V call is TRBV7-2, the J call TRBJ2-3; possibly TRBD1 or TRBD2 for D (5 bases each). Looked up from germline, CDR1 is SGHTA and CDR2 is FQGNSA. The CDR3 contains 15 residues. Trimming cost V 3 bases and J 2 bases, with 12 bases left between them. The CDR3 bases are TGTGCCAGCAGCTTTGGGGGTACAGACACAGATACGCAGTATTTT. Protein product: CASSFGGTDTDTQYF.

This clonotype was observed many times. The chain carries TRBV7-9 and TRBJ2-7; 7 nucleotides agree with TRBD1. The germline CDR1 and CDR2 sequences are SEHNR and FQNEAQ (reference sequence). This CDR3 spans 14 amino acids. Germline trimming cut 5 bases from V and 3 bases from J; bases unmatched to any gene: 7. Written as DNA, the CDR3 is TGTGCCAGCAGCCTAGGACAGGCCCTCTACGAGCAGTACTTC. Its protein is CASSLGQALYEQYF.

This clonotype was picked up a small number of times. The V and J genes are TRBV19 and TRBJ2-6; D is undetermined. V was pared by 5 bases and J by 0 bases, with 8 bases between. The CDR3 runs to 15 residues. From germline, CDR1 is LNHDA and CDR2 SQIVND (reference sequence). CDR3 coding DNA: TGTGCCAGTAGTGCCATGAACTCTGGGGCCAACGTCCTGACTTTC. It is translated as CASSAMNSGANVLTF.

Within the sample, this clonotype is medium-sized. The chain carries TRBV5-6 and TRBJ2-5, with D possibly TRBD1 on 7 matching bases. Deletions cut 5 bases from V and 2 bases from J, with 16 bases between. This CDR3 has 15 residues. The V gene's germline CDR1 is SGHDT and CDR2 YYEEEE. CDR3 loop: CASRGQRRGQETQYF. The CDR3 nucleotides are TGTGCCAGCAGGGGACAGCGGAGGGGGCAAGAGACCCAGTACTTC.

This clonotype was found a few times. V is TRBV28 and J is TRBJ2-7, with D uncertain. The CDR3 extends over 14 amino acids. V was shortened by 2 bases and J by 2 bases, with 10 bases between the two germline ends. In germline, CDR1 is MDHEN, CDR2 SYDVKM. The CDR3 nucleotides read TGTGCCAGCAGTTTACTGTCGGTGACCTACGAGCAGTACTTC. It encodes CASSLLSVTYEQYF.

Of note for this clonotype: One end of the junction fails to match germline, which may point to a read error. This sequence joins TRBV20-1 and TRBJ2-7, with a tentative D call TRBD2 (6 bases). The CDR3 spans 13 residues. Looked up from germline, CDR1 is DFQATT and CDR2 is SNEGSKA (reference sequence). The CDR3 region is CSARDVQSGAVDF. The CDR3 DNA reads TGCAGTGCTAGAGATGTACAATCGGGAGCAGTGGACTTC.

As DNA, the CDR3 is TGCAGCGGGACGCGCGGCACAGATACGCAGTATTTT. Translation: CSGTRGTDTQYF. The genes are TRBV29-1 and TRBJ2-3; D gene unclear. The CDR3 is 12 amino acids. Trimming stripped 7 bases from V and 1 base from J, with 9 bases between. Germline V lookup: CDR1 SQVTM, CDR2 ANQGSEA.